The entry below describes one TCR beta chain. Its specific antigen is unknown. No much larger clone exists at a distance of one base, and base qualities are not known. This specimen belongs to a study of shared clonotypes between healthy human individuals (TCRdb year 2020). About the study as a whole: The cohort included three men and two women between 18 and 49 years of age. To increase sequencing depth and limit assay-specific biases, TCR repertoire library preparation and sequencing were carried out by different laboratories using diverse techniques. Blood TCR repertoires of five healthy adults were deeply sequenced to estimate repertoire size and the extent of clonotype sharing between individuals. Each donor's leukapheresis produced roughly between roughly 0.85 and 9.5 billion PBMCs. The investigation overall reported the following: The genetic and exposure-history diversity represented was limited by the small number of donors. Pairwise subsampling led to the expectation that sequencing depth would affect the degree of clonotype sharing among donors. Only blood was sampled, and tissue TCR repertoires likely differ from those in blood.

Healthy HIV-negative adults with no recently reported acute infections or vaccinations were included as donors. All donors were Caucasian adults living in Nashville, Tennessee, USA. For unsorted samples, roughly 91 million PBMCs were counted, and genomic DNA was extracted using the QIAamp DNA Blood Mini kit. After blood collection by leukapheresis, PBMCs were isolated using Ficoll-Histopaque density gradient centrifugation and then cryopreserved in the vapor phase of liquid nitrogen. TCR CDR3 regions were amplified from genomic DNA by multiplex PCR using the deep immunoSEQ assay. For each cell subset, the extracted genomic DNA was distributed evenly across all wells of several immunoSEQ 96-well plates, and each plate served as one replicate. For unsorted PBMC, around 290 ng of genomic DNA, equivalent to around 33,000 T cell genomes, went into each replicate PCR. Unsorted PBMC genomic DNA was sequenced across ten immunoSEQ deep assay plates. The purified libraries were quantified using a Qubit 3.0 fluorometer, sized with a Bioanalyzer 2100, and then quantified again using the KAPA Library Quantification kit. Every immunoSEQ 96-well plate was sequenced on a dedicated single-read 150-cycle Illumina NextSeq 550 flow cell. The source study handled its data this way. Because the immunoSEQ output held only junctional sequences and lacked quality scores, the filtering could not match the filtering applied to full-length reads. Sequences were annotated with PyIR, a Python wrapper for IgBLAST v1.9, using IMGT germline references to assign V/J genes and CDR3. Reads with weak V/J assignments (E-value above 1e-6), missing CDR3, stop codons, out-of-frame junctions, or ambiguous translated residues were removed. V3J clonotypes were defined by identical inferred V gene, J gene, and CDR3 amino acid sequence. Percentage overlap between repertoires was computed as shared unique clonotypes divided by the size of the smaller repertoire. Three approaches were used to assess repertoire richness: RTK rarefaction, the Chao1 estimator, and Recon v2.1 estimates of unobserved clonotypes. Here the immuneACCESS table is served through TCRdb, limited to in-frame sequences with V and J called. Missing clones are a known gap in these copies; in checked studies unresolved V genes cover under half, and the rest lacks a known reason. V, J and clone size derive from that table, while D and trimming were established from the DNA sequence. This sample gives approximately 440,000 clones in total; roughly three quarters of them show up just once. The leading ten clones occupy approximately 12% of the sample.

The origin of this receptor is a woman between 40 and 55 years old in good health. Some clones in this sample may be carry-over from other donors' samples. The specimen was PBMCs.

The CDR3 amino acid sequence is: CASSPGLNTGELFF. The DNA sequence follows: TGTGCCAGCTCACCGGGCCTAAACACCGGGGAGCTGTTTTTT. This receptor chain uses TRBV18 and TRBJ2-2, with the D segment identity uncertain. The CDR3 starts with the cysteine, ends with the phenylalanine, and has 14 residues. Only CDR3 DNA is held: 42 bases, read in frame from base 1. Taken from the germline V gene, the CDR1 and CDR2 loops are KGHSH and LQKENI. V is clipped by 3 bases and J by 2 bases, and the sequence between their germline boundaries is 7 bases long.